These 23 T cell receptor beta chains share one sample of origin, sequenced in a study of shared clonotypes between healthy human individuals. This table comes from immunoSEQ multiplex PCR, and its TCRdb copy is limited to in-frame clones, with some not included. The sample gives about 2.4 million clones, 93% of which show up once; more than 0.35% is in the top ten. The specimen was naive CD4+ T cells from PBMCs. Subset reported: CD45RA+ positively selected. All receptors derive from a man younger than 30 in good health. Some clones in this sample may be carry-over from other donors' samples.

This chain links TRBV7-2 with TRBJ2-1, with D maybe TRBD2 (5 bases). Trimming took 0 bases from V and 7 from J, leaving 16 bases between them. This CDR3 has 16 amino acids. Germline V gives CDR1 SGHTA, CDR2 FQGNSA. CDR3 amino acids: CASSLAERSGRNEQFF. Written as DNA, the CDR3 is TGTGCCAGCAGCTTAGCGGAAAGGAGCGGACGGAATGAGCAGTTCTTC.

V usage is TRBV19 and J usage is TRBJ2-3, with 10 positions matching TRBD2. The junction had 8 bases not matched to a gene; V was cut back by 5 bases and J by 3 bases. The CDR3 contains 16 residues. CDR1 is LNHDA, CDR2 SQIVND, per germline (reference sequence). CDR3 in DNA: TGTGCCAGTAGTTTCCTAGCGGGAGATCGGACAGATACGCAGTATTTT. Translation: CASSFLAGDRTDTQYF.

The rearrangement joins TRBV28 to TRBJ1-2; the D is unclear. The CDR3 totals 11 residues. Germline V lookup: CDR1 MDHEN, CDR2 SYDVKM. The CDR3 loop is CVEASGYGYTF. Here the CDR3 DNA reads TGTGTCGAGGCCAGCGGCTATGGCTACACCTTC.

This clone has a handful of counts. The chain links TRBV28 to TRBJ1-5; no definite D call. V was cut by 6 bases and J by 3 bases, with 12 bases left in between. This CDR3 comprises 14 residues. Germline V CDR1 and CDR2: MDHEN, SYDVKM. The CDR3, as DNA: TGTGCCAGCAGGATTGGGCTGGTCAATCAGCCCCAGCATTTT. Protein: CASRIGLVNQPQHF.

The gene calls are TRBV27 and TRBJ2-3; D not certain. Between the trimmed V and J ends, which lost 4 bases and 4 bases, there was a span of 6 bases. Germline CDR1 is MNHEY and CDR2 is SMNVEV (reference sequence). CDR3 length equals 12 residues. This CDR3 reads CASSSRADTQYF. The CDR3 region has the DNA TGTGCCAGCAGTTCACGGGCAGATACGCAGTATTTT.

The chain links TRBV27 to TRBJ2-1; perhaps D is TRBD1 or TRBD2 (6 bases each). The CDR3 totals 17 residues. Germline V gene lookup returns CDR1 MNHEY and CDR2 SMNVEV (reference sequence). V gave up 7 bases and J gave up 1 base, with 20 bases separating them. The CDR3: CASTHGGTSYSYNEQFF. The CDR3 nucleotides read TGTGCCAGCACCCATGGCGGGACAAGTTATTCCTACAATGAGCAGTTCTTC.

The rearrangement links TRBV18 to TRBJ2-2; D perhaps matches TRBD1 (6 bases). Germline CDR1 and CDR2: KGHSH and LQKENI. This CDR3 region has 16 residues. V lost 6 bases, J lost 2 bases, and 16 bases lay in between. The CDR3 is CASSLDSALNTGELFF. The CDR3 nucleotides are TGTGCCAGCTCCCTGGACAGCGCTCTTAACACCGGGGAGCTGTTTTTT.

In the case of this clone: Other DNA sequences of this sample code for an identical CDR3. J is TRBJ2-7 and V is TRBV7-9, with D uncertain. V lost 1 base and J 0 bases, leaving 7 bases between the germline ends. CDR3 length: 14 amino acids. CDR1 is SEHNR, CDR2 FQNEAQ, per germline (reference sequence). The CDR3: CASSLGYSSYEQYF. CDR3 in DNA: TGTGCCAGCAGCTTAGGGTACAGCTCCTACGAGCAGTACTTC. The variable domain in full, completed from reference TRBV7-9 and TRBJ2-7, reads DTGVSQNPRHKITKRGQNVTFRCDPISEHNRLYWYRQTLGQGPEFLTYFQNEAQLEKSRLLSDRFSAERPKGSFSTLEIQRTEQGDSAMYLCASSLGYSSYEQYFGPGTRLTVT.

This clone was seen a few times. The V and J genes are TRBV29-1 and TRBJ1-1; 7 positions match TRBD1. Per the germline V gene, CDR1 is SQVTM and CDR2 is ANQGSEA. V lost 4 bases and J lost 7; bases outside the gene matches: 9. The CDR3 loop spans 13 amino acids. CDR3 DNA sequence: TGCAGCGTTGGTCAAGGGGGCTGGGGTGAAGCTTTCTTT. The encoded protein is CSVGQGGWGEAFF.

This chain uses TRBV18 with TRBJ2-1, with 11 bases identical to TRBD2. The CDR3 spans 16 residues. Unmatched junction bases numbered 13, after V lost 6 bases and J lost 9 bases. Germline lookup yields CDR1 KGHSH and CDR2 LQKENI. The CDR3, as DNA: TGTGCCAGCTCCCCTTCGACTAGCGGGATCGGGGGTGAGCAGTTCTTC. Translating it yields CASSPSTSGIGGEQFF.

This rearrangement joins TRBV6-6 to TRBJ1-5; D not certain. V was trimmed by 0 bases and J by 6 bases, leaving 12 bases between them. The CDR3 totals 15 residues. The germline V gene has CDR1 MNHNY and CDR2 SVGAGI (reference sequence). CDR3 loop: CASSYSTSRGQPQHF. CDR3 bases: TGTGCCAGCAGTTACTCGACATCCCGAGGTCAGCCCCAGCATTTT.

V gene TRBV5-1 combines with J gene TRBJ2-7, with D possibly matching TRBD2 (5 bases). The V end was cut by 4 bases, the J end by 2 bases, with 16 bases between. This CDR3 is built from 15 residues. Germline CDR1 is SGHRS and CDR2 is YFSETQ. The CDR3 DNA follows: TGCGCCAGCAGCCCCGACGGAGAGGGAACCTACGAGCAGTACTTC. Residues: CASSPDGEGTYEQYF.

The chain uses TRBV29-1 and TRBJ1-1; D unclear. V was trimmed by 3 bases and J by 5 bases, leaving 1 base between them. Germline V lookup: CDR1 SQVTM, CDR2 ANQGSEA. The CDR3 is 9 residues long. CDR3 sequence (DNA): TGCAGCGTTGAGACTGAAGCTTTCTTT. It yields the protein CSVETEAFF. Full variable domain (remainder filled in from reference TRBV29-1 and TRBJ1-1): SAVISQKPSRDICQRGTSLTIQCQVDSQVTMMFWYRQQPGQSLTLIATANQGSEATYESGFVIDKFPISRPNLTFSTLTVSNMSPEDSSIYLCSVETEAFFGQGTRLTVV.

CDR3 amino acids: CASSYSPRAGTEAFF. Here the CDR3 DNA reads TGTGCCAGCAGTTACTCCCCCAGGGCTGGAACTGAAGCTTTCTTT. J is TRBJ1-1 and V is TRBV6-5; the D gene is possibly TRBD1 (5 bases). This CDR3 spans 15 amino acids. V shed 0 bases and J shed 5 bases, with 13 bases lying between them. Germline CDR1 and CDR2: MNHEY and SVGAGI.

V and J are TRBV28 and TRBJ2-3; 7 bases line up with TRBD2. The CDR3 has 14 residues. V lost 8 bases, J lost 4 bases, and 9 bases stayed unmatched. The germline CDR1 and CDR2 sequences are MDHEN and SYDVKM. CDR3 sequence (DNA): TGTGCCAGCGGGATAAAGCGGGGAGCAGATACGCAGTATTTT. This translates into CASGIKRGADTQYF. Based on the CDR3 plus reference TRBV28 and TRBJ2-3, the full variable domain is DVKVTQSSRYLVKRTGEKVFLECVQDMDHENMFWYRQDPGLGLRLIYFSYDVKMKEKGDIPEGYSVSREKKERFSLILESASTNQTSMYLCASGIKRGADTQYFGPGTRLTVL.

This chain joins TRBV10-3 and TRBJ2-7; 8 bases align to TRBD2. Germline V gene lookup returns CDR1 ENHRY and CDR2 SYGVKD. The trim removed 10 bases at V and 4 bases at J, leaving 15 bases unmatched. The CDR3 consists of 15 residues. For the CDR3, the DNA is TGTGCCACTGCCCGCACTGCGGGAGGTCGATACGAGCAGTACTTC. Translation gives CATARTAGGRYEQYF.

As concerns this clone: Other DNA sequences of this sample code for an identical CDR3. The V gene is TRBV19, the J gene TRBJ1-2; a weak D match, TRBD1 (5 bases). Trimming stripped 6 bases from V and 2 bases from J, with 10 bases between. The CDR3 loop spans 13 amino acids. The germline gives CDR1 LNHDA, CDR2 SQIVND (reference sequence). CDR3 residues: CASSYRSNYGYTF. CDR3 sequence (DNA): TGTGCCAGTAGCTACAGGAGCAACTATGGCTACACCTTC.

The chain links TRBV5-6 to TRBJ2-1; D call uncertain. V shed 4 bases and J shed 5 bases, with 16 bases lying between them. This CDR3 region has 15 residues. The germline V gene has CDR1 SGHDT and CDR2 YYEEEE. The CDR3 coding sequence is TGTGCCAGCAGCCCGAGGCTGAAGCACGACAATGAGCAGTTCTTC. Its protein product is CASSPRLKHDNEQFF.

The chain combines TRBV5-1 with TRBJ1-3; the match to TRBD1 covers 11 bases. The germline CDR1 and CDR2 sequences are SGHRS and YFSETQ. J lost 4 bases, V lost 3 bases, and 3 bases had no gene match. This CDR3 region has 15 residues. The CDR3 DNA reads TGCGCCAGCAGCTCGGGACAGGGGGGCGGAAACACCATATATTTT. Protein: CASSSGQGGGNTIYF.

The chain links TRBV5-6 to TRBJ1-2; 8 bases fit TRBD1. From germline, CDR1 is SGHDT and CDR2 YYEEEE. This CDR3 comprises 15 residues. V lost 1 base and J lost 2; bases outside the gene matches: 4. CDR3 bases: TGTGCCAGCAGCTTGTGGACAGGGTTAAACTATGGCTACACCTTC. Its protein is CASSLWTGLNYGYTF.

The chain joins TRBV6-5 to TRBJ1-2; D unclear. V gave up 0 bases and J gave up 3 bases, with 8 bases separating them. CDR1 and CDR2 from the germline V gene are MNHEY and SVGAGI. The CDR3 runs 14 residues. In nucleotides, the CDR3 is TGTGCCAGCAGTTACTCGGCCACCTACTATGGCTACACCTTC. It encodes CASSYSATYYGYTF.

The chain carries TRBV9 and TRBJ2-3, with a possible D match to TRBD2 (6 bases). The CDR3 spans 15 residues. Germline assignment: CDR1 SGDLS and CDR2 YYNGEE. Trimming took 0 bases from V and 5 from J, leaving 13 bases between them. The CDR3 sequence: CASSVAGVLGDTQYF. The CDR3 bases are TGTGCCAGCAGCGTAGCGGGAGTGTTGGGAGATACGCAGTATTTT.

CDR3 sequence (DNA): TGTGCCATCAGCACTAGCGGGGGGATCACAGATACGCAGTATTTT. This sequence encodes CAISTSGGITDTQYF. The rearrangement uses TRBV10-3 and TRBJ2-3; TRBD2 matches 12 bases. Germline values: CDR1 ENHRY, CDR2 SYGVKD. Trimming cost V 6 bases and J 2 bases; bases outside gene matches: 3. The CDR3 is 15 amino acids.